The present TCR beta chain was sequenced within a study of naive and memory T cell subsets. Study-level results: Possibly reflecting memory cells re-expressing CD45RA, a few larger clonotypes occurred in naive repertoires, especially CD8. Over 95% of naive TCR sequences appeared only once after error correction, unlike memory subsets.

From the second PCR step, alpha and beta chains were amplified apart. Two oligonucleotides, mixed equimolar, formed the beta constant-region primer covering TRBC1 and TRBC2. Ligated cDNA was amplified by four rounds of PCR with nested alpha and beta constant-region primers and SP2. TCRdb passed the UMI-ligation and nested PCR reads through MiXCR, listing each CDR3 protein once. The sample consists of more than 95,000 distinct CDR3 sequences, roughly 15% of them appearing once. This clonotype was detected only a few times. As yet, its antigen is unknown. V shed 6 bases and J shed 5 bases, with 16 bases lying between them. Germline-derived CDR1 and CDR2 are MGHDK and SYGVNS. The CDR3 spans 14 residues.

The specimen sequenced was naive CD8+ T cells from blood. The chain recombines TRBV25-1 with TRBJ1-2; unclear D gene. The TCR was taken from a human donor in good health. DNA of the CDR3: TGTGCCAGCAGGCCACCCGGGTCGGGGTATGGCTACACCTTC. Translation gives CASRPPGSGYGYTF.